This T cell receptor beta chain is drawn from a study of cytomegalovirus exposure and HLA in healthy donors. On this clone itself: Its antigen is unknown.

Study results and limitations: Whilst most TCR sequences proved rare, a subset of public TCRs occurred across many donors.

The germline gives CDR1 SGHVS, CDR2 FQNEAQ. Trimming removed 3 bases at V and 2 bases at J, with 14 bases between. The CDR3 consists of 16 residues. PCR employed 60 Vbeta and 13 Jbeta primers. The protocol was immunoSEQ multiplex PCR, while the TCRdb copy is restricted to in-frame clones and leaves out a portion. The repertoire has roughly 150,000 clones, approximately 70% of them found once; the top ten carry about 1.5%. The gene calls are TRBV7-8 and TRBJ2-1, with D possibly TRBD2 on 5 matching bases. The specimen sequenced was PBMCs. The sequence was collected from a human donor in good health. CDR3 loop: CASSLTTTSPYNEQFF. The CDR3 DNA follows: TGTGCCAGCAGCTTGACGACTACTTCCCCCTACAATGAGCAGTTCTTC.